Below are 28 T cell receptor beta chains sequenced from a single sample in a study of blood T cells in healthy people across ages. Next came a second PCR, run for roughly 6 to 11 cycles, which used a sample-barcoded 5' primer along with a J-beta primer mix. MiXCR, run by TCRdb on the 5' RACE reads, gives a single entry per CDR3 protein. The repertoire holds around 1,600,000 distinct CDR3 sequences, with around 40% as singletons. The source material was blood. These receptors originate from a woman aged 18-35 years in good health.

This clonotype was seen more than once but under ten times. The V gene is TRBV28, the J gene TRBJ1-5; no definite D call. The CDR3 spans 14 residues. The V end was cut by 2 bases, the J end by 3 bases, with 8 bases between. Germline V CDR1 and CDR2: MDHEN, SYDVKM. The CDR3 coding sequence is TGTGCCAGCAGTTTAGTTGTCTTCAATCAGCCCCAGCATTTT. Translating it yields CASSLVVFNQPQHF.

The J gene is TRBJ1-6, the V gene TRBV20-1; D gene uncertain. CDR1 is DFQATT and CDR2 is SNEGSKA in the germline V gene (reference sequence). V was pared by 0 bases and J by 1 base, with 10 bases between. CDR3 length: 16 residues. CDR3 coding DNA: TGCAGTGCTAGAGACCCGGGGAAGTCCTATAATTCACCCCTCCACTTT. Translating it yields CSARDPGKSYNSPLHF.

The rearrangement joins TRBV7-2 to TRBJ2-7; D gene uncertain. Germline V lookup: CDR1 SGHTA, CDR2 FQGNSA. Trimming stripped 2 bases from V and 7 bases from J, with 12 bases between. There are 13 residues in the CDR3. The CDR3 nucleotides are TGTGCCAGCAGCTTAATGACTCACAATGAGCAGTACTTC. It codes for CASSLMTHNEQYF.

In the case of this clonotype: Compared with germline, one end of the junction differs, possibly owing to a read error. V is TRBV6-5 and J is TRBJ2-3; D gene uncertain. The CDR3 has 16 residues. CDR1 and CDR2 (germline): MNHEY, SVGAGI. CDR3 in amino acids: CSSSPRFWPGTDTQYF. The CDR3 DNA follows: TGTTCCAGCAGCCCTAGATTCTGGCCTGGCACAGATACGCAGTATTTT.

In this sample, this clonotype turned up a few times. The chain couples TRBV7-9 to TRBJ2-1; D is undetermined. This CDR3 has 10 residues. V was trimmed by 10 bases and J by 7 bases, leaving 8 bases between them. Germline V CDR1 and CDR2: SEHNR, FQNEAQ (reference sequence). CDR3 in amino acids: CATRSNEQFF. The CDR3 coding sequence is TGTGCCACCCGGAGTAATGAGCAGTTCTTC.

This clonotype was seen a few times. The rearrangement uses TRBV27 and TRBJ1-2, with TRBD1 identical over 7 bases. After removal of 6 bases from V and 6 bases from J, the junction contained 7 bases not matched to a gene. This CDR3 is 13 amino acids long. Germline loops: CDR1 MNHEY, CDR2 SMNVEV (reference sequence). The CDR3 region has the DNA TGTGCCAGCAGACAGACAGGGACCCATGGCTACACCTTC. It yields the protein CASRQTGTHGYTF.

Here the CDR3 reads CASSQVEYRGGNQPQHF. CDR3 coding DNA: TGCGCCAGCAGCCAAGTGGAATATCGTGGTGGCAATCAGCCCCAGCATTTT. The rearrangement links TRBV4-1 to TRBJ1-5; D remains unclear. Germline loops: CDR1 MGHRA, CDR2 YSYEKL. V shed 1 base and J shed 2 bases, with 15 bases lying between them. The CDR3 length is 17 residues.

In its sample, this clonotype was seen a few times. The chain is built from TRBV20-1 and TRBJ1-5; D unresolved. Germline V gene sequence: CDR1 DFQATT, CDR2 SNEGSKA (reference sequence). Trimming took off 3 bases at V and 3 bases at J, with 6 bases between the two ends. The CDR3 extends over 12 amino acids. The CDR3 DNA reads TGCAGTGCTAGTGGACCCAATCAGCCCCAGCATTTT. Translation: CSASGPNQPQHF.

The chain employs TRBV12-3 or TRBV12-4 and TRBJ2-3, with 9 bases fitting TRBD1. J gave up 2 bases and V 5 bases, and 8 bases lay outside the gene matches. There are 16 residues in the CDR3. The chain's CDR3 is CASSTKGTGSTDTQYF. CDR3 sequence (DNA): TGTGCCAGCAGTACGAAAGGGACAGGGTCCACAGATACGCAGTATTTT.

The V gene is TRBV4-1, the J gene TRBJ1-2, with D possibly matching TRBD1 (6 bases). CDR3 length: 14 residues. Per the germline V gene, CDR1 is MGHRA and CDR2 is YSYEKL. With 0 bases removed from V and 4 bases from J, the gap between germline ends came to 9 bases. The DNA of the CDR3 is TGCGCCAGCAGCCAAGAAACAGGGCTCTATGGCTACACCTTC. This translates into CASSQETGLYGYTF.

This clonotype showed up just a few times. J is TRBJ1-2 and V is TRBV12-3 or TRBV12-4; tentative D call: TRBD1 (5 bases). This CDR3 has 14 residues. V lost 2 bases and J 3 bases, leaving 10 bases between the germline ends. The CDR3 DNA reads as TGTGCCAGCAGTTTATTTAAGACAGACTATGGCTACACCTTC. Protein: CASSLFKTDYGYTF.

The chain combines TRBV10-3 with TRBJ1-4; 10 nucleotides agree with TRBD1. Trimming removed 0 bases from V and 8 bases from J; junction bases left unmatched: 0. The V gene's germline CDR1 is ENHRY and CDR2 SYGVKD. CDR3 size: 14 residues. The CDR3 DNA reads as TGTGCCATCAGTGAGTCGGGACAGGGGGAAAAACTGTTTTTT. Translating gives CAISESGQGEKLFF.

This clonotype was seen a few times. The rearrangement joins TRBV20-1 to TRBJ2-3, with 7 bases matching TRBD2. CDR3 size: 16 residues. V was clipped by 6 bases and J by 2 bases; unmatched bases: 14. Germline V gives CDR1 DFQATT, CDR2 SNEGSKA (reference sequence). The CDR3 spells CSAIHPWRDYTDTQYF. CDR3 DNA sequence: TGCAGTGCGATCCACCCATGGCGGGACTACACAGATACGCAGTATTTT.

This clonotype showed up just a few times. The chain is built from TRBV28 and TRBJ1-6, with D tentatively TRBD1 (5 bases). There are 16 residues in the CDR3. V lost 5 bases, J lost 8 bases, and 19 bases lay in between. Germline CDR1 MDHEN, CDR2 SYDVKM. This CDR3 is CASSHPVGGKHSPLHF. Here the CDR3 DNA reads TGTGCCAGCAGTCACCCCGTGGGGGGGAAGCATTCACCCCTCCACTTT.

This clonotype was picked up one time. For the CDR3, the DNA is TGTGCCAGCAGCCCCCCGGGTCCTGAGCGCAATCAGCCCCAGCATTTT. The encoded protein is CASSPPGPERNQPQHF. The chain recombines TRBV27 with TRBJ1-5, with D unclear. The CDR3 consists of 16 residues. The V gene lost 6 bases and the J gene lost 2 bases, with 17 bases spanning the gap. CDR1 is MNHEY, CDR2 SMNVEV, per germline (reference sequence).

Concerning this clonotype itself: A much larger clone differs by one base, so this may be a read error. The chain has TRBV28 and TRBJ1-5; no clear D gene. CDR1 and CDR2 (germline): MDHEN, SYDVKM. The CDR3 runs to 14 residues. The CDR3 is CASSLLFSYQPQHF. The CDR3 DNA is TGTGCCAGCAGTTTGTTGTTTAGCTATCAGCCCCAGCATTTT.

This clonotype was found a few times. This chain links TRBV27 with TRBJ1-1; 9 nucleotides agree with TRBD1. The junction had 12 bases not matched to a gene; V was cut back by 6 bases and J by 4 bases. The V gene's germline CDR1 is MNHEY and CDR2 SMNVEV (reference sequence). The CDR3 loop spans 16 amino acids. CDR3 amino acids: CASRLDRGLRGTEAFF. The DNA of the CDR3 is TGTGCCAGCAGACTGGACAGGGGCCTCCGGGGCACTGAAGCTTTCTTT.

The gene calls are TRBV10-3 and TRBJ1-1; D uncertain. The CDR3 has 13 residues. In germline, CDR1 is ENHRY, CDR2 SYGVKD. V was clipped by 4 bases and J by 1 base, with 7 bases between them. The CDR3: CAISVGGNTEAFF. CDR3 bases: TGTGCCATCAGTGTAGGCGGGAACACTGAAGCTTTCTTT.

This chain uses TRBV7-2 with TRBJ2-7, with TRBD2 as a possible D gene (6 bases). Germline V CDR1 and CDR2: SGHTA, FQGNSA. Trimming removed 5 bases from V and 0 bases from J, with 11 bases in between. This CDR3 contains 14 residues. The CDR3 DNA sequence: TGTGCCAGCAGCCACGGGGGAAGCTCCTACGAGCAGTACTTC. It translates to CASSHGGSSYEQYF.

CDR3 coding DNA: TGTGCCATCAGTGACAGCGGGAGCTCCTACGAGCAGTACTTC. This codes for CAISDSGSSYEQYF. The rearrangement joins TRBV10-3 to TRBJ2-7, with 8 bases fitting TRBD2. Losses at the gene ends were 3 bases for V and 0 bases for J; bases not matched to a gene: 1. CDR1 and CDR2 (germline): ENHRY, SYGVKD. The CDR3 loop spans 14 amino acids.

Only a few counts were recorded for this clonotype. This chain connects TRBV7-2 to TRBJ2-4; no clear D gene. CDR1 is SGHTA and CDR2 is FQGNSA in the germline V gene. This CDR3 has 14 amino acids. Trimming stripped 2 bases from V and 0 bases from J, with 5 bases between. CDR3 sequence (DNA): TGTGCCAGCAGCTTAACCCTAGCCAAAAACATTCAGTACTTC. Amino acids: CASSLTLAKNIQYF. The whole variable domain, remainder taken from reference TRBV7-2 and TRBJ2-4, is GAGVSQSPSNKVTEKGKDVELRCDPISGHTALYWYRQSLGQGLEFLIYFQGNSAPDKSGLPSDRFSAERTGGSVSTLTIQRTQQEDSAVYLCASSLTLAKNIQYFGAGTRLSVL.

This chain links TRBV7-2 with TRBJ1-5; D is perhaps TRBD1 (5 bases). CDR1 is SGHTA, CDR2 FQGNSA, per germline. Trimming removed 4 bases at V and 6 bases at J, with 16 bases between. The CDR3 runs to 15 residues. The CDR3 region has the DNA TGTGCCAGCAGCTCTTATAAGTCGGGGGTTCAGCCCCAGCATTTT. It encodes CASSSYKSGVQPQHF.

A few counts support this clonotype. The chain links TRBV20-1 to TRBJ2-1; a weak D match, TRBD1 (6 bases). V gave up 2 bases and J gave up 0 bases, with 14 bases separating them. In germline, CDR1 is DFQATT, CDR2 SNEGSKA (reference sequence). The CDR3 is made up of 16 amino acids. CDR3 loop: CSARRARGHSYNEQFF. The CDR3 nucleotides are TGCAGTGCTAGACGAGCCCGGGGACACTCCTACAATGAGCAGTTCTTC.

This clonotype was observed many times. CDR3 loop: CASSLLGVTYNEQFF. The CDR3 DNA sequence: TGCGCCAGCAGCCTCTTGGGAGTGACCTACAATGAGCAGTTCTTC. The chain is built from TRBV4-1 and TRBJ2-1; the D gene is possibly TRBD2 (5 bases). Germline V gene sequence: CDR1 MGHRA, CDR2 YSYEKL. With 4 bases removed from V and 2 bases from J, the gap between germline ends came to 12 bases. This CDR3 spans 15 amino acids.

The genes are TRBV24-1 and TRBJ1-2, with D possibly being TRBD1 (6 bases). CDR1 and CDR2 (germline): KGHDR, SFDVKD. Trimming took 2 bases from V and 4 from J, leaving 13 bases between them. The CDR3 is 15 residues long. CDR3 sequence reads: CATSDSPGHSYGYTF. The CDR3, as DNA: TGTGCCACCAGTGATTCACCGGGACACAGCTATGGCTACACCTTC.

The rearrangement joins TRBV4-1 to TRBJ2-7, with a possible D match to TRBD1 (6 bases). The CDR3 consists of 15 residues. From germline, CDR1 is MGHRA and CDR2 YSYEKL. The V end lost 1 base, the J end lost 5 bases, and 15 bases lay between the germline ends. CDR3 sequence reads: CASSQARGRMDEQYF. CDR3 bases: TGCGCCAGCAGCCAAGCCAGGGGTAGGATGGACGAGCAGTACTTC.

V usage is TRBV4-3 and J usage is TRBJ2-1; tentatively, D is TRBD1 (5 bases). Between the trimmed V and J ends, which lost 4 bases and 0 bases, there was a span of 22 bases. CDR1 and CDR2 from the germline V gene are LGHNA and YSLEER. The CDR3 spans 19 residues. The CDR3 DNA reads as TGCGCCAGCAGCCCCCTGCCGGCGCCCGTCGACAGCTCCTACAATGAGCAGTTCTTC. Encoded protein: CASSPLPAPVDSSYNEQFF.

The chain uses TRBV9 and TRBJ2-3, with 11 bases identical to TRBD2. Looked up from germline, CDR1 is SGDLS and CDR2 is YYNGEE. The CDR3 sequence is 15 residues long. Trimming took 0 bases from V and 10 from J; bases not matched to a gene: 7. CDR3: CASSVDVAGGPSQYF. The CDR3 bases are TGTGCCAGCAGCGTAGACGTAGCGGGGGGGCCCTCGCAGTATTTT.